This T cell receptor beta chain was recorded in a study of T cell responses to AZD1222 COVID-19 vaccine. This CDR3 spans 18 amino acids. The V segment lost 4 bases and the J segment 4 bases; nucleotides outside the gene matches: 11. The germline CDR1 and CDR2 sequences are LGHNA and YSLEER. The data were produced by immunoSEQ multiplex PCR, yet TCRdb's version contains in-frame clones alone and is incomplete. The repertoire holds around 220,000 clones, with roughly 94% as singletons. The chain links TRBV4-3 to TRBJ2-2, with TRBD2 matching 11 bases. The TCR comes from an adult who received the MenACWY meningococcal vaccine as a control. Sequenced material: peripheral blood, taken 28 days after the second dose of the MenACWY control vaccine. The DNA of the CDR3 is TGCGCCAGCAGCCCCTCGGGTAGCGGGGGGGCCGGCACCGGGGAGCTGTTTTTT. Protein sequence: CASSPSGSGGAGTGELFF.